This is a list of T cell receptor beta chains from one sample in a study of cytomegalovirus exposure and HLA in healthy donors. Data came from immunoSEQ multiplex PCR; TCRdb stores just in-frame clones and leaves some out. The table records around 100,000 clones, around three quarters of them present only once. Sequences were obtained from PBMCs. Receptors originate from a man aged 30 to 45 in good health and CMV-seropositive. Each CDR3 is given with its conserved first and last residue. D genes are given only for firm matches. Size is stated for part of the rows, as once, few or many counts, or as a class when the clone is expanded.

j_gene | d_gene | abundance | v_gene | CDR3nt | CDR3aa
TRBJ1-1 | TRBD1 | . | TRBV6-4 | TGTGCCAGCAGTCGGACAGGGAACACTGAAGCTTTCTTT | CASSRTGNTEAFF
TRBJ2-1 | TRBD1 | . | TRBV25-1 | TGTGCCAGCAGTGAGGCGGGACAGGGGTACTATGAGCAGTTCTTC | CASSEAGQGYYEQFF
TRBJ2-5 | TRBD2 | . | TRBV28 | TGTGCCAGCAGTCCGCTAGCGGGAAGGGAGACCCAGTACTTC | CASSPLAGRETQYF
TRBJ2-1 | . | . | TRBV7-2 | TGTGCCAGCAGCCTATACAGGGATCTGCTCTTC | CASSLYRDLLF
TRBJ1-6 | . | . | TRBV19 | TGTGCCAGTAGTATAGCGAGCTCCTATAATTCACCCCTCCACTTT | CASSIASSYNSPLHF
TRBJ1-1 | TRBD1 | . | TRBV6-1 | TGTGCCAGCAGTACAGGGGGAGGGGTCACTGAAGCTTTCTTT | CASSTGGGVTEAFF
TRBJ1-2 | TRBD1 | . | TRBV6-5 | TGTGCCAGCAGATCGCCAGGGGGATATGGCTACACCTTC | CASRSPGGYGYTF
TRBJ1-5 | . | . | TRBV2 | TGTGCCAGCAGTGATCACAGGGATCGGGATCAGCCCCAGCATTTT | CASSDHRDRDQPQHF
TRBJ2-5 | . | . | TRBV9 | TGTGCCAGCAGCGTAAACAGGGGGGGCCAAGAGACCCAGTACTTC | CASSVNRGGQETQYF
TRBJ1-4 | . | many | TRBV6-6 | TGTGCCAGCAACTACGACGGTAATGAAAAACTGTTTTTT | CASNYDGNEKLFF
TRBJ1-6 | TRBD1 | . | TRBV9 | TGTGCCAGCAGCGCCCGGACAGGGGGCGATAATTCACCCCTCCACTTT | CASSARTGGDNSPLHF
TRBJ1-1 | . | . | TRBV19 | TGTGCCAGTAGTATAGCAGTGAACACTGAAGCTTTCTTT | CASSIAVNTEAFF
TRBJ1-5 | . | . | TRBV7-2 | TGTGCCAGCAGCTCAGAGGGCGATCAGCCCCAGCATTTT | CASSSEGDQPQHF
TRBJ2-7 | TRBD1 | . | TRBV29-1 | TGCAGCGCCCGGGGGGACAGGGCCCACGAGCAGTACTTC | CSARGDRAHEQYF
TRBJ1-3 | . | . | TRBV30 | TGTGCCTGGAGCCCAATCTCTGGAAACACCATATATTTT | CAWSPISGNTIYF
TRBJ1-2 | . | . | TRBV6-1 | TGTGCCAGCAGTGGAACATGGAACTATGGCTACACCTTC | CASSGTWNYGYTF